Listed below are T cell receptor beta chains from one sample, sequenced in a study of blood T cell repertoires in COVID-19. The protocol was immunoSEQ multiplex PCR, while the TCRdb copy is restricted to in-frame clones and leaves out a portion. The data hold some 110,000 clones, with around 83% observed a single time. Sequencing input: peripheral blood. These receptors all come from a woman older than 75 with active or convalescent COVID-19. The CDR3 runs from the conserved cysteine through the conserved F or W. Fields, in order: clone size, J gene, D gene, V gene, CDR3 length, CDR3 protein, CDR3 DNA. D genes are given only for firm matches. The listing skips clone size in some rows; elsewhere it reads once, few, many or a size class.

-	TRBJ1-1	-	TRBV11-3	13	CASSLVGGAEAFF	TGTGCCAGCAGCTTAGTCGGAGGGGCTGAAGCTTTCTTT
-	TRBJ1-2	TRBD1	TRBV19	13	CASTSGGHYGYTF	TGTGCCAGTACCTCAGGGGGTCACTATGGCTACACCTTC
-	TRBJ2-1	TRBD2	TRBV5-6	18	CASSLAPGLAGGPNEQFF	TGTGCCAGCAGCTTGGCCCCGGGACTAGCGGGGGGGCCGAATGAGCAGTTCTTC
-	TRBJ1-3	-	TRBV7-9	13	CASSLSGGNTIYF	TGTGCCAGCAGCTTGTCCGGGGGAAACACCATATATTTT
-	TRBJ1-2	TRBD1	TRBV5-1	16	CASSLPPTGMSYGYTF	TGCGCCAGCAGCTTACCCCCGACAGGGATGAGCTATGGCTACACCTTC
-	TRBJ2-2	-	TRBV29-1	15	CSVARGGANTGELFF	TGCAGCGTCGCTCGAGGCGGGGCGAACACCGGGGAGCTGTTTTTT
-	TRBJ2-6	TRBD1	TRBV19	18	CASSIGDRDISGANVLTF	TGTGCCAGTAGTATAGGGGACAGGGATATTTCTGGGGCCAACGTCCTGACTTTC
-	TRBJ2-7	-	TRBV6-5	13	CASSYQGAYEQYF	TGTGCCAGCAGTTACCAGGGCGCCTACGAGCAGTACTTC
-	TRBJ2-5	-	TRBV10-3	15	CAISEKSGGRETQYF	TGTGCCATCAGTGAGAAGTCCGGGGGTAGGGAGACCCAGTACTTC
-	TRBJ1-1	TRBD1	TRBV9	15	CASSVSVTGDTEAFF	TGTGCCAGCAGCGTAAGTGTGACAGGGGACACTGAAGCTTTCTTT
-	TRBJ1-5	-	TRBV5-6	15	CASSRQALGNQPQHF	TGTGCCAGCAGCAGACAGGCCCTGGGGAATCAGCCCCAGCATTTT
-	TRBJ1-4	-	TRBV4-1	15	CASSQDGTRGEKLFF	TGCGCCAGCAGCCAAGATGGGACAAGGGGTGAAAAACTGTTTTTT
-	TRBJ1-4	TRBD1	TRBV9	15	CASSAGQATNEKLFF	TGTGCCAGCAGCGCGGGACAGGCAACTAATGAAAAACTGTTTTTT
few	TRBJ1-5	-	TRBV24-1	14	CATGFGSSNQPQHF	TGTGCCACCGGTTTCGGTTCGAGCAATCAGCCCCAGCATTTT